What follows is one T cell receptor (beta chain) and its context. Only a few counts were recorded for this clonotype. Its antigen is still unknown. No qualities accompany the bases; no much larger clone lies one base away. The germline V gene sets CDR1 to SNHLY and CDR2 to FYNNEI. V sheds 6 bases and J sheds 0 bases, leaving 8 bases between their ends. From the cysteine through the phenylalanine, the CDR3 covers 13 amino acids. Only CDR3 DNA is held: 39 bases, read in frame from base 1. Stable hyperthyroidism was defined as no progression to ophthalmopathy within 18 months of follow-up. Hyperthyroidism patients were newly diagnosed, were aged 18 to 65 years, and had a disease duration under 2 months. Anyone with other autoimmune diseases, uncontrolled infections, pregnancy or lactation was excluded from the study. Diagnosis relied on clinical symptoms, serum thyroxine, TRAb, thyroid ultrasound and orbital computed tomography. Using Ficoll-Paque density gradient centrifugation, PBMCs were isolated from 8.5 to 10 ml of fresh peripheral blood. Trizol reagent was used to extract the total RNA, and its quality was then checked on an Agilent 2100 Bioanalyzer.

The data were taken from a study of Graves' ophthalmopathy and Graves' hyperthyroidism (dated by TCRdb to the late 2010s). Looking at the study overall: Peripheral blood was collected at initial diagnosis, before any treatment. TCR beta repertoire signatures were used to distinguish Graves' ophthalmopathy from Graves' hyperthyroidism and to predict progression to ophthalmopathy. In total, some 140 blood samples were TCR-sequenced: 43 ophthalmopathy, some 75 hyperthyroidism and about 17 hyperthyroidism-to-ophthalmopathy patients. A discovery set of 95 to 100 patients (more than 40 ophthalmopathy, around 57 stable hyperthyroidism) was enrolled to explore V-J signatures distinguishing ophthalmopathy from hyperthyroidism. An independent validation cohort comprised 18 hyperthyroidism patients and 15 to 17 patients who later progressed from hyperthyroidism to ophthalmopathy. In roughly 6 hyperthyroidism patients, the T-cell repertoire of thyroid tissue was compared with the T-cell repertoire of blood. After sampling, hyperthyroidism patients received methimazole starting at 30 mg daily, and ophthalmopathy patients received high-dose intravenous methylprednisolone. The roughly 100 discovery patients were randomly split 7:3 into training and test sets. Overall study outcomes, separate from this receptor: No statistical method was used to set the sample size in advance, and the investigators knew which group each participant was assigned to. In validation, the model predicted ophthalmopathy progression with more than 55% sensitivity and around 72% specificity; roughly 11 predicted patients were CT-confirmed with GO in a median of around 6 months. Most expanded thyroid clonotypes with frequency above 0.001 were also detected in blood, suggesting blood repertoires may reflect the thyroid immune response. In cross-validation, the 13-signature model distinguished ophthalmopathy from stable hyperthyroidism with 85% to 90% sensitivity and around 81% specificity, and in the test set the corresponding values were approximately 80% and 68%.

For repertoire sequencing, TCR beta CDR3 regions were amplified from RNA transcripts. HTBI primers and the Qiagen OneStep RT-PCR kit were used in a first-round RT-PCR, which was followed by a second-round multiplex PCR, size selection and purification. Libraries were sequenced paired-end with 100 bp reads on an Illumina HiSeq2000. In the authors' own workflow: SOAPnuke was used to process the reads, removing any read that contained adapters or uncalled bases, had a mean Phred below 15, or lacked an exact match to the constant primer or identifier. COPE v1.2.5 was used to merge the high-quality paired reads. Clonotypes were defined as unique nucleotide sequences and were aligned to IMGT TRB V, D and J references using MiTCR v1.1. The analysis was limited to V-J combinations with a frequency above 0.0001, which together covered 99.2% of repertoires. For each V-J combination, a TCR clonal expansion and chaos score was defined as the ratio of F50 clonal expansion to chaos observed in the TCRdist matrix. Features were reduced by Welch's t-statistics and random forest to around 14 V-J combinations, which fed a naive Bayes classifier. The similarity between thyroid and blood repertoires was quantified using the Morisita-Horn index. TCRdb ran its own pipeline on the public reads, namely fastp trimming at Q25 and MiXCR clone calling, and kept in-frame beta chains. When rows share a CDR3 protein, they turn into one entry using the most common DNA and genes. The V and J calls were determined by TCRdb, not by the authors. This sample holds about 390,000 distinct CDR3 sequences; over 15% were observed only once. Clones ranked in the top ten supply approximately 7% of the sample.

The sequenced material came from peripheral blood. The TCR was taken from a woman aged 18-29 years with stable Graves' hyperthyroidism. Donor details come from another sample of the same person, matched by shared clones. This chain joins TRBV2 to TRBJ1-1; no D segment can be confidently identified. Here the CDR3 is given as CASRTQVNTEAFF. Here is the DNA: TGTGCCAGCAGAACCCAGGTGAACACTGAAGCTTTCTTT.